This entry lists 4 T cell receptor beta chains sequenced from one sample in a study of blood T cell repertoires in COVID-19. Assay used: immunoSEQ multiplex PCR; TCRdb lists only in-frame clones, some missing. The sample yields about 46,000 clones, approximately 89% seen once. Sequenced: peripheral blood. These TCRs come from a man aged 50 to 60 with acute or convalescent COVID-19.

In DNA, the CDR3 is TGTGCCAGCTCACCAATCAGGGGGACAGCGAACACCGGGGAGCTGTTTTTT. Its protein product is CASSPIRGTANTGELFF. The chain links TRBV18 to TRBJ2-2; 7 positions agree with TRBD1. The V gene's germline CDR1 is KGHSH and CDR2 LQKENI. V lost 2 bases to trimming and J lost 0 bases; unmatched junction nucleotides: 6. The CDR3 length is 17 residues. The entire variable domain, with the rest obtained from reference TRBV18 and TRBJ2-2, is as follows: NAGVMQNPRHLVRRRGQEARLRCSPMKGHSHVYWYRQLPEEGLKFMVYLQKENIIDESGMPKERFSAEFPKEGPSILRIQQVVRGDSAAYFCASSPIRGTANTGELFFGEGSRLTVL.

In this sample, this clone turned up once. The chain joins TRBV27 to TRBJ1-6; 8 bases are shared with TRBD1. This CDR3 spans 16 amino acids. The trim removed 6 bases at V and 7 bases at J, leaving 11 bases unmatched. Germline V gene lookup returns CDR1 MNHEY and CDR2 SMNVEV (reference sequence). As DNA, the CDR3 is TGTGCCAGCAGAAAGCGGCAGGGGGCTTTCAATTCACCCCTCCACTTT. Translated, it gives CASRKRQGAFNSPLHF.

The rearrangement links TRBV29-1 to TRBJ1-6; 10 nucleotides agree with TRBD1. The germline gives CDR1 SQVTM, CDR2 ANQGSEA. This CDR3 region has 12 residues. Germline trimming cut 4 bases from V and 9 bases from J; bases unmatched to any gene: 0. CDR3 sequence (DNA): TGCAGCGTTGGGGACAGGGGTTCACCCCTCCACTTT. Protein sequence: CSVGDRGSPLHF.

This clone was detected only a few times. The gene calls are TRBV5-6 and TRBJ1-1; D is unclear. Trimming stripped 0 bases from V and 0 bases from J, with 6 bases between. Germline V gene data show CDR1 as SGHDT and CDR2 as YYEEEE. The CDR3 length is 14 residues. The DNA of the CDR3 is TGTGCCAGCAGCTTGGGCGGGGTGAACACTGAAGCTTTCTTT. It specifies CASSLGGVNTEAFF.